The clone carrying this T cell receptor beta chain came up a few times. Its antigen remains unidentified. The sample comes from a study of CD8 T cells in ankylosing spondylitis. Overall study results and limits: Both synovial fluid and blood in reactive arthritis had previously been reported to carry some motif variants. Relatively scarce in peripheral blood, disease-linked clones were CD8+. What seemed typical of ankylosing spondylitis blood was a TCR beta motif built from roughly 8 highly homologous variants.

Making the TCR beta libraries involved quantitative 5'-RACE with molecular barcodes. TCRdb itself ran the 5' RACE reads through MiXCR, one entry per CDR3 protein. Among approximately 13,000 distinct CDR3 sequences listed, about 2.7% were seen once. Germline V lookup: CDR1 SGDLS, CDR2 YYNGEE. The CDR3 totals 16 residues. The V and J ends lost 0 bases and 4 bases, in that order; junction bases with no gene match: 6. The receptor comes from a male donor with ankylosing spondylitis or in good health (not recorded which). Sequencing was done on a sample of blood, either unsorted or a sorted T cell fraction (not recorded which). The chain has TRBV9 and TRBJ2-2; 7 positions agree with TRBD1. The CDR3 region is CASSVAQGSSTGELFF. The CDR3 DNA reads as TGTGCCAGCAGCGTAGCACAGGGGTCTAGCACCGGGGAGCTGTTTTTT.